This T cell receptor beta chain emerged from a study of blood T cell repertoires in COVID-19. Study overall: Samples representing acute and convalescent COVID-19 were sourced from the United States, Italy and Spain. T cells, B-cell-depleted T cells, or PBMCs supplied cDNA or gDNA.

Per the authors' pipeline: Nucleated cell counts were estimated from reference gene primer amplification. TCRdb's table, derived via immunoSEQ multiplex PCR, lists solely in-frame clones and lacks some. V and J calls and clone size follow that table, whereas D and trimming were derived from the DNA. The top ten clones hold about 6.8% of a sample with 350,000 to 400,000 clones, around 91% of them seen once. Between the trimmed V and J ends, which lost 5 bases and 0 bases, there was a span of 5 bases. Looked up from germline, CDR1 is SGHVS and CDR2 is FQNEAQ. This CDR3 region has 12 residues. Material: peripheral blood. The V call is TRBV7-8, the J call TRBJ2-7; no definite D call. The receptor was derived from a man younger than 30 with active or convalescent COVID-19. The CDR3 is CASSLISYEQYF. In DNA, the CDR3 is TGTGCCAGCAGCCTCATCTCCTACGAGCAGTACTTC.